This T cell receptor (beta chain) was found in a study of identical twins. Overall study findings and caveats: Fewer insertions characterized abundant cord blood beta clonotypes, whereas memory repertoires showed none. Low generation-probability sequences were in excess among twin-shared out-of-frame alpha sequences. Model-predicted out-of-frame TCR alpha sharing fell below observed values in monozygotic twins. The study drew conclusions from cross-sectional statistical analysis, not from following the same donors.

This clonotype was detected only a few times. The target antigen is unknown. One entry per CDR3 protein, called by TCRdb with MiXCR from the 5' RACE reads. Counted here are 450,000 to 650,000 distinct CDR3 sequences, over 12% occurring once; the ten biggest clones make up 0.35% to 0.45%. Germline V gives CDR1 SQVTM, CDR2 ANQGSEA. With 1 base clipped from V and 3 bases from J, the junction kept 2 bases outside the gene matches. The CDR3 covers 15 residues. This sample was shared with a second study, whose subject was yellow fever vaccine responses in identical twins.

The receptor's source is a woman aged 18-30 years in good health. Sequencing used CD4+ T cells sorted from blood. The chain combines TRBV29-1 with TRBJ2-1; 11 positions agree with TRBD2. CDR3 in DNA: TGCAGCGTTGAAGGACTAGCGGGGATCTACAATGAGCAGTTCTTC. Its protein product is CSVEGLAGIYNEQFF.